This TCR beta chain appears in the sequencing data of a study of identical twins. TCRdb re-called the 5' RACE reads with MiXCR, one entry per CDR3 protein. The table includes roughly 720,000 distinct CDR3 sequences, about 20% detected once. With 0 bases removed from V and 10 bases from J, the gap between germline ends came to 12 bases. This CDR3 comprises 14 residues. These records were also assigned to another study, of T cells expressing NK-cell markers.

Sequencing was done on a sample of PBMCs. The rearrangement uses TRBV12-3 or TRBV12-4 and TRBJ1-4; D unresolved. This TCR came from a woman aged 18-29 years in good health. CDR3 bases: TGTGCCAGCAGTTTAGCGGGCCCGAAAGGAAAACTGTTTTTT. Translated, it gives CASSLAGPKGKLFF.